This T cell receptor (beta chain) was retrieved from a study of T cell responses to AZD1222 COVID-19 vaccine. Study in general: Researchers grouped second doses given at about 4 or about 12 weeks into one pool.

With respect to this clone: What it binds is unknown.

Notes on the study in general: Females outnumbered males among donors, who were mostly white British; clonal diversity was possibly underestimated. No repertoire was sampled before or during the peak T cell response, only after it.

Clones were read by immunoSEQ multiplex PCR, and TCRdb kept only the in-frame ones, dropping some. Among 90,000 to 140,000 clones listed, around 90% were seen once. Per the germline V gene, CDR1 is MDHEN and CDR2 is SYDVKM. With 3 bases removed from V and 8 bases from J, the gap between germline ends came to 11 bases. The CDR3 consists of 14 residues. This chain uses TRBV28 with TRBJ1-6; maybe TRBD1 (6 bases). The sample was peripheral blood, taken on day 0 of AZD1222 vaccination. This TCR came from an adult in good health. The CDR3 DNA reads TGTGCCAGCAGTTTCGGACAGAAATATTCACCCCTCCACTTT. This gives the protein CASSFGQKYSPLHF.